What follows are 10 T cell receptor beta chains derived from one specimen sequenced in a study of blood T cells in healthy people across ages. Alongside a J-beta primer mix, a sample-barcoded 5' primer served in a second PCR lasting roughly 7 to 12 cycles. MiXCR, applied by TCRdb to the 5' RACE reads, yields one record per CDR3 protein. Of some 1.4 million distinct CDR3 sequences listed, 35% to 45% were seen once; the top ten hold roughly 7.9%. The specimen sequenced was blood. These receptors were taken from a woman younger than 35 in good health.

This sequence joins TRBV12-3 or TRBV12-4 and TRBJ1-1, with unresolved D. V lost 5 bases and J lost 5, with 18 bases in between. This CDR3 is built from 15 residues. CDR3 amino acids: CASSPGGVLGTEAFF. For the CDR3, the DNA is TGTGCCAGCAGTCCAGGTGGGGTCCTGGGTACTGAAGCTTTCTTT.

The V and J genes are TRBV6-6 and TRBJ2-1; D is unresolved. The CDR3 spans 15 residues. CDR1 and CDR2 from the germline V gene are MNHNY and SVGAGI (reference sequence). V gave up 5 bases and J gave up 1 base, with 12 bases separating them. DNA of the CDR3: TGTGCCAGCAGTCGACTTGCCTCTTCCTACAATGAGCAGTTCTTC. Protein sequence: CASSRLASSYNEQFF.

The chain combines TRBV12-3 or TRBV12-4 with TRBJ1-1; D is possibly TRBD1 (5 bases). This CDR3 has 15 residues. V was cut by 6 bases and J by 2 bases, with 16 bases left in between. The CDR3 DNA sequence: TGTGCCAGCAGGGGGGGGGTCGGCATAAACACTGAAGCTTTCTTT. Amino acid sequence: CASRGGVGINTEAFF.

J is TRBJ2-5 and V is TRBV18; no reliable D call. V was cut by 3 bases and J by 3 bases, with 8 bases left in between. The germline V gene has CDR1 KGHSH and CDR2 LQKENI. The CDR3 loop spans 13 amino acids. CDR3 loop: CASSPSLEETQYF. For the CDR3, the DNA is TGTGCCAGCTCACCGTCCCTAGAAGAGACCCAGTACTTC.

The V call is TRBV20-1, the J call TRBJ1-5, with D possibly matching TRBD1 (6 bases). Germline CDR1 and CDR2: DFQATT and SNEGSKA (reference sequence). CDR3 size: 14 residues. Trimming removed 6 bases from V and 7 bases from J, with 19 bases in between. The CDR3 DNA reads as TGCAGTGCCTCTATGACGACAGGCCCACAGCCCCAGCATTTT. This translates into CSASMTTGPQPQHF.

This clonotype was detected a few times. The chain couples TRBV20-1 to TRBJ2-7; D might be TRBD1 or TRBD2, each matching 5 bases. V lost 0 bases, J lost 9 bases, and 15 bases lay in between. The CDR3 loop spans 13 amino acids. Per the germline V gene, CDR1 is DFQATT and CDR2 is SNEGSKA (reference sequence). CDR3 region: CSARDRVGTRQYF. CDR3 nucleotides: TGCAGTGCTAGAGATCGGGTAGGGACGAGGCAGTACTTC.

A word on this clonotype: Just one base apart from a much larger clone, this may be a read error. This sequence joins TRBV29-1 and TRBJ2-1; D possibly corresponds to TRBD1 (5 bases). V was cut by 7 bases and J by 6 bases, with 10 bases left in between. The germline V gene encodes CDR1 SQVTM and CDR2 ANQGSEA. This CDR3 spans 11 amino acids. The CDR3 reads CSGNQGNEQFF. CDR3 nucleotides: TGCAGCGGAAACCAGGGCAATGAGCAGTTCTTC.

This clonotype has only a few counts. The chain carries TRBV12-3 or TRBV12-4 and TRBJ2-3, with D perhaps TRBD2 (6 bases). This CDR3 is 16 amino acids long. V lost 5 bases and J lost 0, with 15 bases in between. Here the CDR3 reads CASSAKSGPSTDTQYF. DNA for the CDR3: TGTGCCAGCAGTGCCAAAAGCGGGCCTAGCACAGATACGCAGTATTTT.

V is TRBV11-3 and J is TRBJ2-1, with 10 positions matching TRBD2. The end of the DNA fits TRBJ2-7 better, so the J call may be wrong. The CDR3 covers 17 residues. Germline V lookup: CDR1 SGHNT, CDR2 YENEEA. The CDR3 protein is CASSLPAGGSSYNEQYF. For the CDR3, the DNA is TGTGCCAGCAGCCTTCCAGCGGGAGGGAGCTCCTACAATGAGCAGTACTTC.

This clonotype was counted between two and nine times. This rearrangement joins TRBV28 to TRBJ2-7; TRBD1 agrees at 12 bases. Germline V gene lookup returns CDR1 MDHEN and CDR2 SYDVKM. The CDR3 totals 18 residues. V trimming: 4 bases; J trimming: 4 bases; junction bases outside the gene matches: 14. As DNA, the CDR3 is TGTGCCAGCAGTTCGCGACGGGACAGGGGGCGTAAAAGGTACGAGCAGTACTTC. As protein: CASSSRRDRGRKRYEQYF.